The 29 T cell receptor beta chains given below trace back to one sample, sequenced in a study of PD-1 blockade in mismatch repair-deficient tumors. Here immunoSEQ multiplex PCR was the method, and the copy in TCRdb shows in-frame clones only, minus some. The sample includes around 120,000 clones, about 88% of them seen just once. The source was peripheral blood, collected approximately 71 weeks after starting pembrolizumab. These receptors were obtained from an adult with mismatch repair-deficient cancer.

The chain combines TRBV7-2 with TRBJ2-3; 11 bases match TRBD2. CDR3 length: 16 amino acids. After removal of 9 bases from V and 3 bases from J, the junction contained 11 bases not matched to a gene. Germline CDR1 reads SGHTA; CDR2 reads FQGNSA. CDR3 in DNA: TGTGCCAGTTCTAGCGGGGGGTCATTCTATACAGATACGCAGTATTTT. Its protein product is CASSSGGSFYTDTQYF.

This chain links TRBV6-5 with TRBJ2-7, with 10 bases identical to TRBD2. The junction had 8 bases not matched to a gene; V was cut back by 4 bases and J by 2 bases. This CDR3 is built from 16 residues. The germline V gene encodes CDR1 MNHEY and CDR2 SVGAGI. CDR3 in amino acids: CASSFTGLAKPYEQYF. For the CDR3, the DNA is TGTGCCAGCAGTTTTACGGGACTAGCGAAACCCTACGAGCAGTACTTC.

This chain joins TRBV11-2 and TRBJ2-3; the D is unclear. The CDR3 spans 15 residues. Germline loops: CDR1 SGHAT, CDR2 FQNNGV. V was cut by 6 bases and J by 3 bases, with 16 bases left in between. CDR3 nucleotide sequence: TGTGCCAGCAGTAGGGCACTGGACGGGACAGATACGCAGTATTTT. This gives the protein CASSRALDGTDTQYF.

The J gene is TRBJ1-5, the V gene TRBV30; TRBD1 matches 8 bases. The CDR3 loop spans 16 amino acids. Germline V gene sequence: CDR1 GTSNPN, CDR2 SVGIG (reference sequence). J gave up 7 bases and V 0 bases, and 11 bases lay outside the gene matches. CDR3 protein: CAWSVATGAYGQPQHF. In DNA, the CDR3 is TGTGCCTGGAGTGTAGCGACAGGGGCCTATGGGCAGCCCCAGCATTTT.

This clone was counted a single time. The rearrangement links TRBV28 to TRBJ2-5, with a tentative D call TRBD2 (5 bases). Looked up from germline, CDR1 is MDHEN and CDR2 is SYDVKM. This CDR3 region has 16 residues. V dropped 5 bases and J dropped 4 bases, with 20 bases sitting between them. In nucleotides, the CDR3 is TGTGCCAGCAGTCCAGCCGGGCCCGGGGTACGAGAGACCCAGTACTTC. It is translated as CASSPAGPGVRETQYF.

The chain links TRBV10-3 to TRBJ2-7; D ambiguous. This CDR3 is built from 12 residues. From germline, CDR1 is ENHRY and CDR2 SYGVKD. V lost 2 bases, J lost 0 bases, and 2 bases lay in between. CDR3 nucleotide sequence: TGTGCCATCAGTGAGGCCTCCTACGAGCAGTACTTC. This sequence encodes CAISEASYEQYF.

CDR3: CASSAGTSGRETQYF. CDR3 nucleotide sequence: TGCGCCAGCAGCGCCGGGACTAGCGGGAGAGAGACCCAGTACTTC. The chain uses TRBV10-2 and TRBJ2-5; 14 bases map to TRBD2. V lost 6 bases, J lost 4 bases, and 4 bases stayed unmatched. There are 15 residues in the CDR3. CDR1 is WSHSY and CDR2 is SAAADI in the germline V gene.

J is TRBJ2-1 and V is TRBV13; D assignment may be TRBD1 or TRBD2 (5 bases each). Germline CDR1 and CDR2: PRHDT and FYEKMQ (reference sequence). V shed 5 bases and J shed 2 bases, with 13 bases lying between them. The CDR3 extends over 15 amino acids. CDR3 nucleotides: TGTGCCAGCAGCGAAGGATCGGGGCCCTACAATGAGCAGTTCTTC. Translated: CASSEGSGPYNEQFF.

The chain carries TRBV27 and TRBJ1-1; D is undetermined. CDR3 length: 13 amino acids. Trimming left V 2 bases short and J 4 bases short, with 8 bases between. CDR1 is MNHEY, CDR2 SMNVEV, per germline (reference sequence). The CDR3 is CASSLGHATEAFF. CDR3 DNA sequence: TGTGCCAGCAGTTTAGGGCACGCCACTGAAGCTTTCTTT.

This clone was seen a handful of times. The chain is built from TRBV29-1 and TRBJ1-2; 9 bases fit TRBD1. This CDR3 spans 14 amino acids. Losses at the gene ends were 2 bases for V and 3 bases for J; bases not matched to a gene: 4. Per the germline V gene, CDR1 is SQVTM and CDR2 is ANQGSEA. The CDR3 reads CSVEQDRGDYGYTF. In DNA form, the CDR3 reads TGCAGCGTTGAACAGGACAGGGGAGACTATGGCTACACCTTC.

The chain links TRBV19 to TRBJ2-2, with 8 bases lining up with TRBD2. This CDR3 is built from 14 residues. V shed 3 bases, J shed 7 bases, and the junction held 4 bases outside the gene matches. Germline CDR1 LNHDA, CDR2 SQIVND (reference sequence). The CDR3 DNA follows: TGTGCCAGTAGTATCCCGGGAGGGTTCGGGGAGCTGTTTTTT. Translated: CASSIPGGFGELFF.

This clone was seen only a few times. The V gene is TRBV14, the J gene TRBJ2-7; 7 nucleotides match TRBD2. The CDR3 runs 14 residues. Looked up from germline, CDR1 is SGHDN and CDR2 is FVKESK. V trimming: 4 bases; J trimming: 5 bases; junction bases outside the gene matches: 8. The CDR3 region is CASSPGGGLNEQYF. In DNA form, the CDR3 reads TGTGCCAGCAGCCCCGGGGGAGGGCTCAACGAGCAGTACTTC.

The chain uses TRBV6-1 and TRBJ2-7, with 9 bases that match TRBD2. Germline CDR1 MNHNS, CDR2 SASEGT. The trim removed 1 base at V and 0 bases at J, leaving 1 base unmatched. This CDR3 has 15 residues. The CDR3 DNA reads as TGTGCCAGCAGTGAAGAACTAGCGGGCTCCTACGAGCAGTACTTC. Its translation is CASSEELAGSYEQYF.

J is TRBJ2-1 and V is TRBV6-5; D is ambiguous. The CDR3 extends over 13 amino acids. Germline CDR1 and CDR2: MNHEY and SVGAGI. The ends were cut back, 0 bases at V and 7 bases at J, with 7 bases in the middle. The CDR3 here is CASSYSFGNEQFF. In DNA form, the CDR3 reads TGTGCCAGCAGTTACTCGTTCGGTAATGAGCAGTTCTTC.

The chain combines TRBV10-1 with TRBJ2-7; TRBD2 aligns across 14 bases. V lost 2 bases, J lost 5 bases, and 2 bases stayed unmatched. CDR1 and CDR2 from the germline V gene are WNHNN and SYGVQD (reference sequence). This CDR3 spans 15 amino acids. CDR3 sequence (DNA): TGCGCCAGCAGTGAGGGGACTAGCGGGAGTAACGAGCAGTACTTC. It translates to CASSEGTSGSNEQYF.

Here the CDR3 DNA reads TGCGCCAGCAGCCAAGCGGTGGCAGGGAATCAGCCCCAGCATTTT. Amino acids: CASSQAVAGNQPQHF. The chain couples TRBV4-1 to TRBJ1-5; D may be TRBD1 (5 bases). There are 15 residues in the CDR3. The V gene's germline CDR1 is MGHRA and CDR2 YSYEKL. V was shortened by 1 base and J by 4 bases, with 11 bases between the two germline ends.

The chain combines TRBV6-1 with TRBJ2-7; no reliable D call. Trimming left V 4 bases short and J 2 bases short, with 6 bases between. CDR3 size: 12 residues. Germline loops: CDR1 MNHNS, CDR2 SASEGT. CDR3 protein: CASSVTAYEQYF. CDR3 nucleotides: TGTGCCAGCAGTGTCACAGCCTACGAGCAGTACTTC.

CDR3 bases: TGTGCCAGCAGCTTAGTCCAGACAGGAGATACGCAGTATTTT. Translating gives CASSLVQTGDTQYF. The chain has TRBV7-9 and TRBJ2-3, with D possibly TRBD1 on 6 matching bases. V was cut by 1 base and J by 5 bases, with 10 bases left in between. The CDR3 is made up of 14 amino acids. Germline V gene sequence: CDR1 SEHNR, CDR2 FQNEAQ (reference sequence).

The V call is TRBV7-2, the J call TRBJ2-5; 14 bases fit TRBD2. The CDR3 spans 15 residues. Germline loops: CDR1 SGHTA, CDR2 FQGNSA. The junction had 6 bases not matched to a gene; V was cut back by 5 bases and J by 7 bases. The CDR3 nucleotides are TGTGCCAGCAGCCTGACTAGCGGGAGGGTCCGGACCCAGTACTTC. Translation: CASSLTSGRVRTQYF.

The chain carries TRBV28 and TRBJ2-7, with D maybe TRBD2 (5 bases). V lost 7 bases and J lost 10, with 17 bases in between. The CDR3 is made up of 12 amino acids. Germline V gene data show CDR1 as MDHEN and CDR2 as SYDVKM. CDR3 nucleotides: TGTGCCAGCAAATCCGCGGCGGGCCAACAGTACTTC. Amino acids: CASKSAAGQQYF.

This sequence joins TRBV11-2 and TRBJ2-1; TRBD2 aligns across 7 bases. From germline, CDR1 is SGHAT and CDR2 FQNNGV. Trimming took 1 base from V and 8 from J; bases not matched to a gene: 8. The CDR3 runs to 15 residues. The CDR3 loop is CASSLGRTSFDEQFF. The CDR3 nucleotides are TGTGCCAGCAGCTTAGGGAGGACTAGTTTCGATGAGCAGTTCTTC. The whole variable domain, filled in from reference TRBV11-2 and TRBJ2-1, reads EAGVAQSPRYKIIEKRQSVAFWCNPISGHATLYWYQQILGQGPKLLIQFQNNGVVDDSQLPKDRFSAERLKGVDSTLKIQPAKLEDSAVYLCASSLGRTSFDEQFFGPGTRLTVL.

CDR3 DNA: TGCAGCGTTAATGGGCGGGGTGATACGCAGTATTTT. Protein sequence: CSVNGRGDTQYF. This chain connects TRBV29-1 to TRBJ2-3; tentative D call: TRBD2 (6 bases). V lost 5 bases to trimming and J lost 6 bases, with 12 bases between them. CDR1 is SQVTM and CDR2 is ANQGSEA in the germline V gene. This CDR3 has 12 amino acids.

The chain combines TRBV4-1 with TRBJ2-2; 7 bases match TRBD2. J gave up 5 bases and V 6 bases, and 9 bases lay outside the gene matches. The CDR3 has 15 residues. Germline CDR1 reads MGHRA; CDR2 reads YSYEKL. This CDR3 reads CASRGSGSGTGELFF. CDR3 coding DNA: TGCGCCAGCAGAGGTAGCGGGTCGGGGACCGGGGAGCTGTTTTTT.

The chain links TRBV10-3 to TRBJ2-1; 7 nucleotides align to TRBD2. Germline CDR1 is ENHRY and CDR2 is SYGVKD. The V segment lost 8 bases and the J segment 8 bases; nucleotides outside the gene matches: 9. This CDR3 has 13 residues. In nucleotides, the CDR3 is TGTGCCATCGGACTAGTGTTGAACCATGAGCAGTTCTTC. Translation gives CAIGLVLNHEQFF.

V and J are TRBV29-1 and TRBJ2-7; 9 nucleotides match TRBD1. With V trimmed by 6 bases and J by 6 bases, 9 bases remained unmatched. From germline, CDR1 is SQVTM and CDR2 ANQGSEA. CDR3 length equals 13 residues. The CDR3 sequence: CSVRGQGITEQYF. The CDR3 DNA follows: TGCAGCGTGAGGGGACAGGGAATTACCGAGCAGTACTTC.

V usage is TRBV30 and J usage is TRBJ1-2, with a tentative D call TRBD1 (6 bases). This CDR3 has 14 amino acids. Trimming removed 2 bases at V and 3 bases at J, with 13 bases between. Per germline, CDR1 GTSNPN and CDR2 SVGIG (reference sequence). CDR3 residues: CAWSKTGGDYGYTF. The CDR3 region has the DNA TGTGCCTGGAGTAAGACAGGAGGCGACTATGGCTACACCTTC.

The chain couples TRBV5-4 to TRBJ2-3; no clear D gene. Germline V gene sequence: CDR1 SGHNT, CDR2 YYREEE (reference sequence). This CDR3 contains 13 residues. Trimming removed 4 bases at V and 7 bases at J, with 13 bases between. This CDR3 reads CASSPFGANTQYF. CDR3 sequence (DNA): TGTGCCAGCAGCCCTTTTGGCGCGAATACGCAGTATTTT.

This clone turned up a few times. The chain has TRBV20-1 and TRBJ2-7; no clear D gene. Germline assignment: CDR1 DFQATT and CDR2 SNEGSKA (reference sequence). The length of the CDR3 is 11 residues. The CDR3, as DNA: TGCAAGGGCCCCCCAACCTACGAGCAGTACTTC. Its protein is CKGPPTYEQYF.

V is TRBV27 and J is TRBJ2-2, with a possible D match to TRBD2 (5 bases). The CDR3 spans 17 residues. The germline V gene encodes CDR1 MNHEY and CDR2 SMNVEV (reference sequence). Trimming took off 5 bases at V and 2 bases at J, with 18 bases between the two ends. CDR3: CASSPRVDSQNTGELFF. The CDR3 DNA follows: TGTGCCAGCAGTCCGAGGGTGGACTCTCAAAACACCGGGGAGCTGTTTTTT.